This record covers a single TCR beta chain. Assay: immunoSEQ multiplex PCR; the TCRdb copy retains only in-frame clones and omits some. Among about 2.5 million clones listed, 92% were seen once. The record originates from a study of shared clonotypes between healthy human individuals. In germline, CDR1 is SGHRS, CDR2 YFSETQ. The junction had 8 bases not matched to a gene; V was cut back by 0 bases and J by 5 bases. This CDR3 is built from 16 residues. The sequenced sample consisted of naive CD4+ T cells from PBMCs. As to subset: CD45RA+ positively selected. This chain uses TRBV5-1 with TRBJ2-1; TRBD2 agrees at 7 bases. The TCR comes from a man between 18 and 29 years old in good health. Some clones in this sample may be carry-over from other donors' samples. The CDR3 DNA is TGCGCCAGCAGCTTGGCGAGACTAGCACACAACAATGAGCAGTTCTTC. Protein product: CASSLARLAHNNEQFF.